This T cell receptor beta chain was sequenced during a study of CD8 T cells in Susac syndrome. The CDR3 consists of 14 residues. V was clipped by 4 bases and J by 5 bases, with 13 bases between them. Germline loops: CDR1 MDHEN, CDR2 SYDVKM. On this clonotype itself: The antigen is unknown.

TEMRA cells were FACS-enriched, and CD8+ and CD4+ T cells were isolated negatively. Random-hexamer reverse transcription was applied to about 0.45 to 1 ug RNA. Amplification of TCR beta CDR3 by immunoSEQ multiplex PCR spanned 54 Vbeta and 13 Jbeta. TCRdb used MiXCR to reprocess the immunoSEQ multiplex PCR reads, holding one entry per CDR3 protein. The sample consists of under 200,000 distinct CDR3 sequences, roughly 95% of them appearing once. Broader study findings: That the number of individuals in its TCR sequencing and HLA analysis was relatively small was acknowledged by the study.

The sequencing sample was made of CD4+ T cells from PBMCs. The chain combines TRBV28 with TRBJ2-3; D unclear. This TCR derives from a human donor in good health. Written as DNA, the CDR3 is TGTGCCAGCAGTTCACCCGACCAGAGAGATACGCAGTATTTT. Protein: CASSSPDQRDTQYF.